This T cell receptor (beta chain) came from a study of T-cell reconstitution after alpha-beta-depleted transplantation in children. General study findings and limits: It was reported that alpha-beta T cells came from several hundred expanded graft clones (about two months after transplant). Diversity and T-cell counts at one year after transplant derived mostly from new T cells.

This sample's TCRbeta library carried unique molecular identifier barcodes. TCRdb passed the PCR reads through MiXCR, listing each CDR3 protein once. The data show hundreds of thousands of distinct CDR3 sequences, around 13% seen once. This clonotype was seen ten or more times. Its antigen remains unidentified. The CDR3 sequence is 16 residues long. Trimming cost V 5 bases and J 3 bases; bases outside gene matches: 9. From germline, CDR1 is SGHAT and CDR2 FQNNGV. The chain combines TRBV11-2 with TRBJ2-3; TRBD2 aligns across 9 bases. The sequencing here drew on PBMCs, taken before TCRalphabeta/CD19-depleted stem cell transplant. This TCR was recovered from a girl aged 2 to 10 with congenital amegakaryocytic thrombocytopenia, due to receive a stem cell transplant. CDR3 coding DNA: TGTGCCAGCAGCGCCCTGTTAGCGGGGGAGACAGATACGCAGTATTTT. Translation: CASSALLAGETDTQYF.